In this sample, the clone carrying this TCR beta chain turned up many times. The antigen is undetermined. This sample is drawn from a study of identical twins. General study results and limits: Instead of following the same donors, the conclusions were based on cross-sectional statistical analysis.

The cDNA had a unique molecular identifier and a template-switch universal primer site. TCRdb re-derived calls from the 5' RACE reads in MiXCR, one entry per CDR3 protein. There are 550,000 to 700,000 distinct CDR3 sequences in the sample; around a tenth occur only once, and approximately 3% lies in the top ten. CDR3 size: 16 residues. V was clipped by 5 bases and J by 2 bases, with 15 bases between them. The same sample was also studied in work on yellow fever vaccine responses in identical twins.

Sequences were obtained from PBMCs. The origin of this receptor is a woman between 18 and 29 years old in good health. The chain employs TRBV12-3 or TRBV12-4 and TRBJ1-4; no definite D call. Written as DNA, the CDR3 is TGTGCCAGCAGTCCCCGGGGTGTTTGGACTAATGAAAAACTGTTTTTT. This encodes CASSPRGVWTNEKLFF.